This T cell receptor (beta chain) was captured in a study of T cell responses to AZD1222 COVID-19 vaccine. Study results and limitations: Unmutated variant regions reportedly attract nearly half of all spike-specific TCRs. Clonal diversity was possibly underestimated; the donors were predominantly white British and more often female. The study sampled repertoires only after the peak T cell response. Once two AZD1222 doses were given, Spike-specific TCR breadth and depth went up.

Produced via immunoSEQ multiplex PCR; TCRdb's table is partial and in-frame only. This table has some 180,000 clones, approximately 90% appearing once. This clone was observed once. Its target is not known. J gave up 2 bases and V 2 bases, and 7 bases lay outside the gene matches. Looked up from germline, CDR1 is GTSNPN and CDR2 is SVGIG (reference sequence). The CDR3 totals 16 residues. The sample here was peripheral blood, taken 28 days after the second dose of the MenACWY control vaccine. This TCR came from an adult who received the MenACWY meningococcal vaccine as a control. The rearrangement uses TRBV30 and TRBJ1-5, with 9 bases aligning to TRBD1. The CDR3 sequence: CAWSRQGGGGNQPQHF. The CDR3 coding sequence is TGTGCCTGGAGTCGACAGGGGGGGGGTGGCAATCAGCCCCAGCATTTT.